These 15 T cell receptor beta chains originate from one sample sequenced in a study of prognosis after radiotherapy for stage I lung cancer. Using two-round multiplex PCR, the authors amplified TCR beta CDR3 from genomic DNA. The first PCR round targeted every TRBV and TRBJ gene with specific primers. TCRdb re-analysed the multiplex PCR reads in MiXCR, keeping a single row per CDR3 protein. This sample has about 22,000 distinct CDR3 sequences, with roughly 43% found just once. Sequencing used PBMCs, obtained before or after stereotactic body radiation therapy (not recorded which). These receptor sequences come from a donor older than 45 with non-small cell lung cancer.

The table lists this clonotype with many counts. The chain recombines TRBV11-3 with TRBJ2-3; 10 nucleotides match TRBD2. This CDR3 spans 15 amino acids. The V gene's germline CDR1 is SGHNT and CDR2 YENEEA. V lost 5 bases and J lost 5; bases outside the gene matches: 7. CDR3 protein: CASSTRAGGRDTQYF. The CDR3, as DNA: TGTGCCAGCAGCACCCGAGCGGGGGGGCGAGATACGCAGTATTTT.

In the case of this clonotype: One end of the junction fails to match germline, which may point to a read error. This sequence joins TRBV6-1 and TRBJ1-6; D gene unclear. Germline V gene lookup returns CDR1 MNHNS and CDR2 SASEGT. This CDR3 spans 12 amino acids. Here the CDR3 DNA reads TGTACCAGCAGTCCCCATGGGGAACCCCTCCACTTT. Its protein product is CTSSPHGEPLHF.

Many counts were recorded for this clonotype. The rearrangement joins TRBV18 to TRBJ2-1; 8 positions match TRBD2. The CDR3 runs 16 residues. Germline V CDR1 and CDR2: KGHSH, LQKENI. The V gene end was trimmed by 6 bases and the J gene end by 5 bases; junction bases not matched to a gene: 12. The CDR3: CASSQSTGGPHNEQFF. As DNA, the CDR3 is TGTGCCAGCTCTCAATCGACGGGAGGGCCCCACAATGAGCAGTTCTTC.

This clonotype was detected many times. This chain connects TRBV20-1 to TRBJ2-1, with 9 bases that match TRBD2. This CDR3 spans 14 amino acids. In germline, CDR1 is DFQATT, CDR2 SNEGSKA (reference sequence). Germline trimming cut 5 bases from V and 8 bases from J; bases unmatched to any gene: 10. For the CDR3, the DNA is TGCAGTGCTCGCGGGGGGGCCTCTTGGGATGAGCAGTTCTTC. This gives the protein CSARGGASWDEQFF.

This clonotype was seen repeatedly, ten times or more. The V gene is TRBV19, the J gene TRBJ2-3; the D gene is possibly TRBD2 (6 bases). This CDR3 has 16 residues. Looked up from germline, CDR1 is LNHDA and CDR2 is SQIVND (reference sequence). Trimming removed 1 base from V and 0 bases from J, with 11 bases in between. The CDR3 DNA is TGTGCCAGTAGTATAGTGCGCGGGGAAAGCACAGATACGCAGTATTTT. Amino acids: CASSIVRGESTDTQYF.

This clonotype counts as medium-sized. The chain couples TRBV20-1 to TRBJ2-3; D not resolved. The V gene's germline CDR1 is DFQATT and CDR2 SNEGSKA (reference sequence). V was clipped by 0 bases and J by 7 bases, with 20 bases between them. CDR3 length equals 16 residues. CDR3 in amino acids: CSARDGARYTDNTQYF. The CDR3 coding sequence is TGCAGTGCTAGAGATGGAGCGAGATACACAGATAATACGCAGTATTTT.

This clonotype was seen at least ten times. V is TRBV19 and J is TRBJ1-2, with D perhaps matching TRBD1 (5 bases). Per the germline V gene, CDR1 is LNHDA and CDR2 is SQIVND (reference sequence). V gave up 6 bases and J gave up 2 bases, with 10 bases separating them. CDR3 length equals 13 residues. CDR3 DNA sequence: TGTGCCAGTAGCGAGACAGCAAACTATGGCTACACCTTC. Translated, it gives CASSETANYGYTF.

The chain links TRBV30 to TRBJ1-1; possibly TRBD1 for D (6 bases). CDR1 and CDR2 (germline): GTSNPN, SVGIG (reference sequence). The V end was cut by 0 bases, the J end by 5 bases, with 13 bases between. The CDR3 spans 14 residues. The CDR3, as DNA: TGTGCCTGGAGTGTAGTGCCCCAGGGGACTGAAGCTTTCTTT. It yields the protein CAWSVVPQGTEAFF.

To note about this clonotype: This probably arose from a read error, given a far larger clone one base away. The chain joins TRBV7-9 to TRBJ1-2, with a weak D call TRBD1 (5 bases). The CDR3 is made up of 15 amino acids. V was trimmed by 5 bases and J by 6 bases, leaving 19 bases between them. The germline V gene encodes CDR1 SEHNR and CDR2 FQNEAQ (reference sequence). This chain's CDR3 is CASSHKPMGLDGYTF. CDR3 nucleotides: TGTGCCAGCAGCCACAAACCCATGGGGCTCGATGGCTACACCTTC.

This clonotype has ten or more counts. The chain combines TRBV7-3 with TRBJ2-7; 7 nucleotides align to TRBD2. Germline assignment: CDR1 SGHTA and CDR2 FQGTGA. Germline trimming cut 5 bases from V and 5 bases from J; bases unmatched to any gene: 12. The CDR3 is made up of 15 amino acids. In nucleotides, the CDR3 is TGTGCCAGCAGCCGATTTGCAGGGAGGGGCCACGAGCAGTACTTC. Translating gives CASSRFAGRGHEQYF.

The sample holds many counts of this clonotype. CDR3 DNA sequence: TGTGCCAGCAGCTTATCGGGACAGGGACAAGAGACCCAGTACTTC. It yields the protein CASSLSGQGQETQYF. The chain couples TRBV7-3 to TRBJ2-5, with 9 bases that match TRBD1. With V trimmed by 2 bases and J by 2 bases, 3 bases remained unmatched. This CDR3 contains 15 residues. Germline values: CDR1 SGHTA, CDR2 FQGTGA.

The V call is TRBV20-1, the J call TRBJ2-1; TRBD1 is a possible D gene (5 bases). Looked up from germline, CDR1 is DFQATT and CDR2 is SNEGSKA (reference sequence). There are 13 residues in the CDR3. V lost 6 bases and J lost 8, with 17 bases in between. The CDR3 loop is CSAQTGVVDEQFF. CDR3 bases: TGCAGTGCACAAACAGGTGTGGTCGATGAGCAGTTCTTC.

This rearrangement joins TRBV7-7 to TRBJ2-1; D perhaps matches TRBD2 (7 bases). The V and J ends lost 9 bases and 7 bases respectively, with 16 bases between them. The CDR3 sequence is 13 residues long. The V gene's germline CDR1 is SSHAT and CDR2 FNYEAQ (reference sequence). CDR3 sequence (DNA): TGTGCCAGAGGCCAAAGGGGGGGAAATGAGCAGTTCTTC. Translation: CARGQRGGNEQFF.

Note on this clonotype: With only one base between it and a far larger clone, this is likely a read error. The chain joins TRBV6-9 to TRBJ1-1; 9 bases line up with TRBD1. The CDR3 is 14 residues long. The V and J ends lost 3 bases and 4 bases, in that order; junction bases with no gene match: 3. Germline-derived CDR1 and CDR2 are MNHGY and SVAAGI. The CDR3 DNA reads as TGTGCCAGCAGTTACGGACAGGGGTCCACTGAAGCTTTCTTT. Translating gives CASSYGQGSTEAFF.

The chain couples TRBV20-1 to TRBJ1-2; 8 nucleotides match TRBD1. V lost 4 bases, J lost 4 bases, and 11 bases stayed unmatched. Germline assignment: CDR1 DFQATT and CDR2 SNEGSKA (reference sequence). The CDR3 spans 15 residues. CDR3: CSATELGQDPYGYTF. CDR3 DNA: TGCAGTGCTACAGAACTGGGACAGGATCCCTATGGCTACACCTTC.